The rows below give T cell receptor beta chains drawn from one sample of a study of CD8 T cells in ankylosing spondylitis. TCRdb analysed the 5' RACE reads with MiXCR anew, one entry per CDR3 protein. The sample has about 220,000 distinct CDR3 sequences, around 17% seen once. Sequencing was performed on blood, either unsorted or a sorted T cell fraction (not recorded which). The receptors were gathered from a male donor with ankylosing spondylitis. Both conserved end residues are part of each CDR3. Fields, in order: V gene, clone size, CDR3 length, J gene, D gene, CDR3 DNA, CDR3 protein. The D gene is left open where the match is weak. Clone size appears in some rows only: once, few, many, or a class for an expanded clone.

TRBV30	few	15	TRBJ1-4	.	TGTGCCTGGATGCCAGGGGTCTTTGGTAATGAAAAACTGTTTTTT	CAWMPGVFGNEKLFF
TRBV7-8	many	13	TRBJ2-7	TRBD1	TGTGCCAGCAGCTCTTCGGACAGGGAGGAGCAGTACTTC	CASSSSDREEQYF
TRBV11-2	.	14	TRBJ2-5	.	TGTGCCAGTCGACAGGGAGGATTTGAAGAGACCCAGTACTTC	CASRQGGFEETQYF
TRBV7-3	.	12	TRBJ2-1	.	TGTGCCAGCAGCCAACAACCGGGAGAGCAGTTCTTC	CASSQQPGEQFF
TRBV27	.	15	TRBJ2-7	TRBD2	TGTGCCAGCAGTTTACTAGCTAGCGGGAAAGGCGAGCAGTACTTC	CASSLLASGKGEQYF
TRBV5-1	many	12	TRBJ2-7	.	TGCGCCAGCAGCTTCAGGGGCGACGAGCAGTACTTC	CASSFRGDEQYF
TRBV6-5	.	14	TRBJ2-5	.	TGTGCCAGCAGTCACCCGACTGTAAAAGAGACCCAGTACTTC	CASSHPTVKETQYF
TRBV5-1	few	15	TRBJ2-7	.	TGCGCCAGCAGCTTCTCACTGACAGGATCCTACGAGCAGTACTTC	CASSFSLTGSYEQYF
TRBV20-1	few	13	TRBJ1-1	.	TGCAGTGCTAGTGAGAGATGGCCCCCTGAAGCTTTCTTT	CSASERWPPEAFF
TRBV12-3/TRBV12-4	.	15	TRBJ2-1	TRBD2	TGTGCCAGCAGCGGACTAGCGGGGGCTGGGAATGAGCAGTTCTTC	CASSGLAGAGNEQFF
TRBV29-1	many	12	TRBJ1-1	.	TGCAGCGTTGACAGCATGAACACTGAAGCTTTCTTT	CSVDSMNTEAFF
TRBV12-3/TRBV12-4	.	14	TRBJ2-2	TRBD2	TGTGCCAGCAGTTATGGCGGGAGGGCCGGGGAGCTGTTTTTT	CASSYGGRAGELFF
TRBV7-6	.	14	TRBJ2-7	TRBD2	TGTGCCAGCAGCGCGGGACTAGCGTCCTACGAGCAGTACTTC	CASSAGLASYEQYF
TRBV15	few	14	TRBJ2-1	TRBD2	TGTGCCACCAGCAGAGCTAGCGGGATTAATGAGCAGTTCTTC	CATSRASGINEQFF
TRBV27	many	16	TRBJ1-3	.	TGTGCCAGCAGTTTCCTCCCACTCAACACGGGAAACACCATATATTTT	CASSFLPLNTGNTIYF
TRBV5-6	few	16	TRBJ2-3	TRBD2	TGTGCCAGCAGCCTAGTTAGCGGGTACAGCACAGATACGCAGTATTTT	CASSLVSGYSTDTQYF
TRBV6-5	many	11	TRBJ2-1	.	TGTGCCAGCAGTTACGGGTATGAGCAGTTCTTC	CASSYGYEQFF
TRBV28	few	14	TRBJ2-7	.	TGTGCCAGCAGTTCCCCGGCTATCTCCTACGAGCAGTACTTC	CASSSPAISYEQYF
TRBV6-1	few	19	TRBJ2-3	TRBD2	TGTGCCAGCAGTAGGATGACTAGCGGGGGGCCGATAATCACAGATACGCAGTATTTT	CASSRMTSGGPIITDTQYF
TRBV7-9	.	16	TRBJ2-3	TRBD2	TGTGCCAGCAGCCCATGGGTAGCGGGGGAGTCGGGGGCGCAGTATTTT	CASSPWVAGESGAQYF
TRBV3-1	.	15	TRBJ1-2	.	TGTGCCAGCAGCCAAGTCGACACTGGAATTTATGGCTACACCTTC	CASSQVDTGIYGYTF
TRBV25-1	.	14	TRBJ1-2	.	TGTGCCAGCAGTGAGGGACACCCGACCTATGGCTACACCTTC	CASSEGHPTYGYTF
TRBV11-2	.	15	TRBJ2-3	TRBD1	TGTGCCAGCACCCTCGGACAGGGGGCCACAGATACGCAGTATTTT	CASTLGQGATDTQYF
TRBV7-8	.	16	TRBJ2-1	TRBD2	TGTGCCAGCAAGACTAGCGGGGGGGTCTCCTACAATGAGCAGTTCTTC	CASKTSGGVSYNEQFF
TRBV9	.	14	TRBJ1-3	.	TGTGCCAGCAGCCTCGGCCCCGGGGCAAACACCATATATTTT	CASSLGPGANTIYF
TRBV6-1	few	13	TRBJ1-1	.	TGTGCCAGCTCGTGGGGGGTAGACACTGAAGCTTTCTTT	CASSWGVDTEAFF
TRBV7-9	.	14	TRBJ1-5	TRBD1	TGTGCCAGCACCGGGACAGGGGACAATCAGCCCCAGCATTTT	CASTGTGDNQPQHF
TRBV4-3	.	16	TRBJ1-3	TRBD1	TGCGCCAGCAGCCAAGACGACAGGGCCTCTGGAAACACCATATATTTT	CASSQDDRASGNTIYF
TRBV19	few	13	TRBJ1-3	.	TGTGCCAGTGAGTCGGAATCCGGGGACACCATATATTTT	CASESESGDTIYF
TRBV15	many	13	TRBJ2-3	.	TGTGCCACCAGCAGAGTCAACACAGATACGCAGTATTTT	CATSRVNTDTQYF
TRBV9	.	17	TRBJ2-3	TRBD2	TGTGCCAGCAGCGTAGCTTCCGGGACTATGGGGCTAGATACGCAGTATTTT	CASSVASGTMGLDTQYF
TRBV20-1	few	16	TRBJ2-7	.	TGCAGTGCTAGAGATCGAAGCGCCGCAATGACCTACGAGCAGTACTTC	CSARDRSAAMTYEQYF